This T cell receptor beta chain was documented in a study of blood T cells in healthy people across ages. The donors, healthy Caucasians from Russia, were aged roughly 6 to 95. Isolated PBMCs totaled at least 6.5 million in each sample. For the second PCR, which ran for 7 to 11 cycles, a sample-barcoded 5' primer and a J-beta primer mix were used. The template-switch adaptor, which had 12 random nucleotides, put a tag on each cDNA molecule. TCRdb re-analysed the 5' RACE reads in MiXCR, keeping a single row per CDR3 protein. The sample contains 700,000 to 950,000 distinct CDR3 sequences, 55% to 75% of which appear only once. The CDR3 is made up of 13 amino acids. The germline V gene has CDR1 SGHNT and CDR2 YENEEA. V lost 0 bases and J 5 bases, leaving 5 bases between the germline ends.

Sequencing was performed on blood. The receptor was isolated from a man between 25 and 39 years old in good health. This rearrangement joins TRBV11-3 to TRBJ2-1; D unclear. The CDR3 here is CASSLEGDNEQFF. DNA of the CDR3: TGTGCCAGCAGCTTAGAGGGCGACAATGAGCAGTTCTTC.